These T cell receptor beta chains were read from a single sample in a study of blood T cell repertoires in COVID-19. Repertoires were generated with immunoSEQ multiplex PCR, while TCRdb's copy carries only in-frame clones and drops some. The sample holds about 200,000 clones, more than 75% seen once. Sequencing input: PBMCs or T cells enriched from blood (not recorded which). These receptors were obtained from a woman aged 45-65 years with acute COVID-19. Both conserved end residues are part of each CDR3. The order of the fields is clone size, CDR3 length, J gene, D gene, V gene, CDR3 protein, CDR3 DNA. D genes are given only for firm matches. Clone size is stated in some rows and not others, as once, few, many or a class when expanded.

- | 13 | TRBJ1-2 | - | TRBV7-2 | CASSPELEYGYTF | TGTGCCAGCAGCCCGGAGCTAGAGTATGGCTACACCTTC
- | 15 | TRBJ1-2 | - | TRBV14 | CASSQGTASNYGYTF | TGTGCCAGCAGCCAAGGGACAGCCTCTAACTATGGCTACACCTTC
- | 12 | TRBJ2-2 | TRBD1 | TRBV29-1 | CSVEGTGRELFF | TGCAGCGTTGAAGGGACAGGGAGGGAGCTGTTTTTT
- | 14 | TRBJ2-5 | TRBD1 | TRBV7-2 | CASSLRQGAETQYF | TGTGCCAGCAGCTTACGTCAGGGGGCGGAGACCCAGTACTTC
- | 15 | TRBJ1-2 | TRBD1 | TRBV27 | CASSPSTGAAYGYTF | TGTGCCAGCAGCCCCTCGACAGGGGCGGCCTATGGCTACACCTTC
- | 13 | TRBJ2-3 | - | TRBV7-9 | CASRQMTDDTQYF | TGTGCCAGCAGACAGATGACAGATGATACGCAGTATTTT
- | 14 | TRBJ1-2 | TRBD1 | TRBV28 | CASSLTGGLYGYTF | TGTGCCAGCAGTTTGACAGGGGGCCTGTATGGCTACACCTTC
- | 14 | TRBJ2-5 | - | TRBV7-3 | CASSSAGRGETQYF | TGTGCCAGCAGCTCTGCGGGGCGAGGCGAGACCCAGTACTTC
- | 16 | TRBJ1-2 | TRBD1 | TRBV6-4 | CASSDRGLSPVKGYTF | TGTGCCAGCAGTGACAGGGGGCTGAGTCCGGTTAAGGGCTACACCTTC
- | 13 | TRBJ1-2 | TRBD1 | TRBV7-2 | CASSPGTVYGYTF | TGTGCCAGCAGCCCCGGGACAGTCTATGGCTACACCTTC
- | 14 | TRBJ1-2 | - | TRBV18 | CASSPLDSFYGYTF | TGTGCCAGCTCACCCCTAGACAGCTTCTATGGCTACACCTTC
- | 11 | TRBJ1-2 | TRBD1 | TRBV24-1 | CATLGTGGYTF | TGTGCCACCCTAGGGACAGGTGGCTACACCTTC
few | 14 | TRBJ2-3 | - | TRBV7-2 | CASSAQGFADTQYF | TGTGCCAGCAGCGCCCAGGGTTTTGCAGATACGCAGTATTTT
few | 15 | TRBJ1-5 | - | TRBV6-1 | CASSEAGQGLQPQHF | TGTGCCAGCAGTGAAGCGGGCCAGGGGCTTCAGCCCCAGCATTTT
- | 17 | TRBJ2-2 | - | TRBV7-9 | CASSLKGVTANTGELFF | TGTGCCAGCAGCTTGAAGGGGGTCACCGCGAACACCGGGGAGCTGTTTTTT
- | 14 | TRBJ1-1 | - | TRBV6-5 | CASSYALEGTEAFF | TGTGCCAGCAGTTACGCTCTGGAGGGGACTGAAGCTTTCTTT
once | 15 | TRBJ1-2 | TRBD1 | TRBV11-2 | CASSFQGGQIYGYTF | TGTGCCAGCAGCTTCCAGGGGGGCCAGATCTATGGCTACACCTTC
- | 13 | TRBJ1-5 | - | TRBV12-3/TRBV12-4 | CASSRQSNQPQHF | TGTGCCAGCAGCCGACAGAGCAATCAGCCCCAGCATTTT
- | 14 | TRBJ1-2 | - | TRBV5-6 | CASSLTETGGGYTF | TGTGCCAGCAGCTTGACCGAAACAGGTGGCGGCTACACCTTC
- | 13 | TRBJ2-2 | - | TRBV12-3/TRBV12-4 | CASRRQGHGELFF | TGTGCCAGCAGACGCCAGGGCCACGGGGAGCTGTTTTTT
- | 13 | TRBJ2-3 | - | TRBV27 | CASSVPTSDTQYF | TGTGCCAGCAGTGTACCGACATCAGATACGCAGTATTTT
- | 15 | TRBJ1-3 | TRBD1 | TRBV6-5 | CASSYQGEAGNTIYF | TGTGCCAGCAGTTACCAGGGGGAAGCTGGAAACACCATATATTTT
once | 15 | TRBJ2-3 | TRBD1 | TRBV29-1 | CSVKPGQGAGDTQYF | TGCAGCGTTAAACCGGGACAGGGGGCAGGAGATACGCAGTATTTT
- | 12 | TRBJ2-1 | - | TRBV11-2 | CASSQIRDEQFF | TGTGCCAGCAGCCAAATCCGGGATGAGCAGTTCTTC
many | 14 | TRBJ1-6 | - | TRBV7-9 | CASSLNQGRSPLHF | TGTGCCAGCAGCTTAAACCAGGGCCGATCACCCCTCCACTTT
few | 13 | TRBJ2-5 | - | TRBV5-6 | CASSWGGQETQYF | TGTGCCAGCAGCTGGGGAGGACAAGAGACCCAGTACTTC
- | 15 | TRBJ1-5 | - | TRBV6-6 | CASSYSMDKNQPQHF | TGTGCCAGCAGTTACTCGATGGACAAAAATCAGCCCCAGCATTTT
- | 16 | TRBJ1-2 | - | TRBV5-1 | CASSLAGGRKSGGYTF | TGCGCCAGCAGCTTGGCCGGCGGGAGGAAGTCGGGAGGCTACACCTTC
- | 14 | TRBJ1-2 | TRBD1 | TRBV3-1/TRBV3-2 | CASSRDRGLDGYTF | TGTGCCAGCAGCCGGGACAGGGGGTTGGATGGCTACACCTTC